This record covers a single TCR beta chain. Its antigen is as yet unknown. These data belong to a study of cytomegalovirus exposure and HLA in healthy donors. Study context: As an earlier analysis found, around 200 million T cells yielded about 120 million unique TCR beta sequences. Study-wide findings and caveats: Researchers reported that a few CMV-associated chains were confirmed in vitro as CMV antigen-specific. A later analysis showed that HLA-associated TCR beta chains had undergone more clonal expansion than equally common others.

The CDR3 is 16 amino acids. With 5 bases clipped from V and 3 bases from J, the junction kept 7 bases outside the gene matches. Germline V lookup: CDR1 SEHNR, CDR2 FQNEAQ (reference sequence). Primers: 60 Vbeta forward and 13 Jbeta reverse. Authors' methods: There were about 80 million unique TCR beta chains by a later count, and approximately 10 million of them were shared. Profiled with immunoSEQ multiplex PCR; TCRdb holds only in-frame clones, not every one. V, J and clone size are taken as reported in that table, and D and trimming were inferred from the DNA itself. The sample shows over 200,000 clones, over 80% of them seen only once.

This receptor was obtained from a man in his forties in good health and CMV-seropositive. Specimen: PBMCs. The V and J genes are TRBV7-9 and TRBJ2-4; 10 nucleotides agree with TRBD2. The CDR3 DNA sequence: TGTGCCAGCAGCCCCAGCGGGAGGGCAGGCAAAAACATTCAGTACTTC. As protein: CASSPSGRAGKNIQYF.